This TCR beta chain is drawn from a study of early T cells in non-severe SARS-CoV-2 infection. Study-level background: Chains were not paired, and sequencing was done on bulk RNA from unsorted whole blood. General study findings and limits: Clonotype matching in VDJdb favored anti-spike CD8 responses and did not capture private and CD4 specificities.

Details on this clonotype: Its target is not known.

This CDR3 is 14 amino acids long. The germline CDR1 and CDR2 sequences are SGHNT and YYREEE (reference sequence). V gave up 0 bases and J gave up 0 bases, with 6 bases separating them. cDNA molecules, individually, were tagged with unique molecular identifiers. MiXCR, applied by TCRdb to the 5' RACE reads, yields one record per CDR3 protein. The data show around 77,000 distinct CDR3 sequences, around 9.1% seen once. The chain links TRBV5-4 to TRBJ1-1, with TRBD1 as a possible D gene (5 bases). The sample in question was whole blood, obtained at baseline. This sequence originates from an adult who was a healthcare worker with PCR-confirmed SARS-CoV-2 infection or an uninfected control (not recorded which). CDR3 residues: CASSLEGMNTEAFF. CDR3 nucleotide sequence: TGTGCCAGCAGCTTGGAGGGGATGAACACTGAAGCTTTCTTT.